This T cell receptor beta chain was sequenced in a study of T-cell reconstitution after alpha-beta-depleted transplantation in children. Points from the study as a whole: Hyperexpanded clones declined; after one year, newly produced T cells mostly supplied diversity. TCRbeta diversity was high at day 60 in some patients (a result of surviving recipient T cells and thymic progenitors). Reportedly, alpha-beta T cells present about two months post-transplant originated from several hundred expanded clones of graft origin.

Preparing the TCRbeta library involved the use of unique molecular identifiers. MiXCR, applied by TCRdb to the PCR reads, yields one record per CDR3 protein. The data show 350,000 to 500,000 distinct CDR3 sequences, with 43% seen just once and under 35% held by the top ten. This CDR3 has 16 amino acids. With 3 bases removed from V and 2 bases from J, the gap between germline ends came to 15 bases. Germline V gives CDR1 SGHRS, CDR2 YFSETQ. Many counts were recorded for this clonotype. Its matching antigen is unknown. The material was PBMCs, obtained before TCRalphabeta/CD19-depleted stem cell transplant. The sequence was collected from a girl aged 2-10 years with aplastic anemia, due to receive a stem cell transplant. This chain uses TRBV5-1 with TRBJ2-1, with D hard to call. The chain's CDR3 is CASSSGVSWTYNEQFF. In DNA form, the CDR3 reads TGCGCCAGCAGCTCCGGCGTCAGTTGGACCTACAATGAGCAGTTCTTC.